A single T cell receptor beta chain is shown here with its context. Study processing details: A classifier of distant metastasis in papillary thyroid cancer was built from CDR3 differences (across clinicopathological groups). TCRdb re-analyzed the PCR reads using MiXCR. TCRdb's processing, not the authors', yielded these V and J calls. The sample has about 5,200 clones, roughly a third seen once. The sample is drawn from a study of metastatic and nonmetastatic thyroid tumors. The CDR3 spans 15 residues. Trimming removed 0 bases from V and 1 base from J; junction bases left unmatched: 0. Germline loops: CDR1 MGHRA, CDR2 YSYEKL. Not a single patient had been given any form of treatment at any point before undergoing thyroid surgery.

This sequence joins TRBV4-1 and TRBJ2-3; 8 bases agree with TRBD2. The sample consisted of tumor tissue. The sequence was collected from a male donor with papillary thyroid cancer or a benign thyroid nodule (not recorded which). Some clones in this sample may be carry-over from other donors' samples. The CDR3 bases are TGCGCCAGCAGCCAAGACGGGGGGGGCACAGATACGCAGTATTTT. Translation: CASSQDGGGTDTQYF.